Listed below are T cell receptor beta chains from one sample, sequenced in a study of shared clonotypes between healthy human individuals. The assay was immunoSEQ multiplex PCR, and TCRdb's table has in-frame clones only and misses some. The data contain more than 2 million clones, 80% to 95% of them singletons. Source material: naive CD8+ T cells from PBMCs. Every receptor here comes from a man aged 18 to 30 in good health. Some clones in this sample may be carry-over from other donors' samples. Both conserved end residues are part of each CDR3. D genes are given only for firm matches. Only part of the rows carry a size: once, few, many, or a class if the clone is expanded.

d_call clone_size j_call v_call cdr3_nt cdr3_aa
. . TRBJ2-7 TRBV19 TGTGCCAGTAGTATAGACGACACAGCCTACGAGCAGTACTTC CASSIDDTAYEQYF
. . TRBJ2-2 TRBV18 TGTGCCAGCTCACCGACAGAATACACCGGGGAGCTGTTTTTT CASSPTEYTGELFF
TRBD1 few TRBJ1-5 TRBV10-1 TGCGCCAGGTATAACGTGGTCAGGAGACAGGGGGCGCCGGGTCAGCCCCAGCATTTT CARYNVVRRQGAPGQPQHF
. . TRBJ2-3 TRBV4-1 TGCGCCAGCAGCCAAGATCTGGTGGGAGTAGGAACTGGAGATACGCAGTATTTT CASSQDLVGVGTGDTQYF
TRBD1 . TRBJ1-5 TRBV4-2 TGTGCCAGCAGCCTCCAGCCCCTCCTGACAGGGGGCAATCAGCCCCAGCATTTT CASSLQPLLTGGNQPQHF
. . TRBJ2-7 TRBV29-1 TGCAGCGTTGAAAGGGTTGGCAGGGAGAGCTCCTACGAGCAGTACTTC CSVERVGRESSYEQYF
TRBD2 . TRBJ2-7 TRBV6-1 TGTGCCAGCAGTGAATCCGGGAGGGTACCGAGGGGCGAGCAGTACTTC CASSESGRVPRGEQYF
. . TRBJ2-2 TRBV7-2 TGTGCCAGCAGCTTAGGAGGCTCCCAGGAGCTGTTTTTT CASSLGGSQELFF
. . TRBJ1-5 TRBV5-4 TGTGCCAGCAGCTTGGGAGTGGAGGGTCAGCCCCAGCATTTT CASSLGVEGQPQHF
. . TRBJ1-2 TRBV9 TGTGCCAGCAGCCACGAGGGGCCGCACTATGGCTACACCTTC CASSHEGPHYGYTF
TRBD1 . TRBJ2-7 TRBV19 TGTGCCAGTAGTCTCCGACAGGGTACCTACGAGCAGTACTTC CASSLRQGTYEQYF
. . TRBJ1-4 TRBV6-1 TGTGCCAGCAGTGAAACGGGGGTTAATGAAAAACTGTTTTTT CASSETGVNEKLFF
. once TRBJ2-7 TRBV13 TGTGCCAGCAGCTTTGGCAGGTCCGAGCAGTACTTC CASSFGRSEQYF
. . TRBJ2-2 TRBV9 TGTGCCAGCAGCGTAGCCAGGGACTCAAACACCGGGGAGCTGTTTTTT CASSVARDSNTGELFF
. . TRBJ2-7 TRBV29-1 TGCAGCGTTGTGGGTGGAAGGGGCTACGAGCAGTACTTC CSVVGGRGYEQYF
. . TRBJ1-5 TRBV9 TGTGCCAGCAGCGTAGGCGGCATCCAGGATCAGCCCCAGCATTTT CASSVGGIQDQPQHF
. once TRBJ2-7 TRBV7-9 TGTGCCAGCAGCTCAAGGGGGAAGGACGAGCAGTACTTC CASSSRGKDEQYF
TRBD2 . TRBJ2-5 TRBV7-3 TGTGCCAGCAGCTTAGACGGGACTAGCGTGGAGACCCAGTACTTC CASSLDGTSVETQYF
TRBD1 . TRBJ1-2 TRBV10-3 TGTGCCATCAGTGAGGGGACAGCGGGTTTTAGTGGCTACACCTTC CAISEGTAGFSGYTF
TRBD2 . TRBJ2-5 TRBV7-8 TGTGCCAGCAGCTCAAGACTAGCGGGAGGACAAGAGACCCAGTACTTC CASSSRLAGGQETQYF
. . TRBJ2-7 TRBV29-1 TGCAGCGTTGTGAGCCTGCACTACGAGCAGTACTTC CSVVSLHYEQYF
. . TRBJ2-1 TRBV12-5 TGTGCTAGTGGTTTGTCCGGCTCCTACAATGAGCAGTTCTTC CASGLSGSYNEQFF
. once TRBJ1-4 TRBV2 TGTGCCAGCACCCCAACAACTAATGAAAAACTGTTTTTT CASTPTTNEKLFF
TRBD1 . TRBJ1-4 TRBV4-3 TGCGCCAGCAGCCAAGATTGGGGGGGGACAGATGAAAAACTGTTTTTT CASSQDWGGTDEKLFF
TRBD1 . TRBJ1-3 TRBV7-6 TGTGCCAGCAGCTTAGGGACAGGACCCTCTGGAAACACCATATATTTT CASSLGTGPSGNTIYF
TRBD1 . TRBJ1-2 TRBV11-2 TGTGCCAGCAGCTCGACACAGGGGGGCCGGGGCTACACCTTC CASSSTQGGRGYTF
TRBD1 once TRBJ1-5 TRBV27 TGTGCCAGCAGCCCCAGACAGGGGGCTCAGCCCCAGCATTTT CASSPRQGAQPQHF
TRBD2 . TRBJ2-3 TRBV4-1 TGCGCCAGCAGCCAAGATGAGGCTAGCGGGAGGGGGAGCACAGATACGCAGTATTTT CASSQDEASGRGSTDTQYF
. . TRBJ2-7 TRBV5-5 TGTGCCAGCAGCTCAGGACGGGACCGCGAGCAGTACTTC CASSSGRDREQYF
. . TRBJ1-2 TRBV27 TGTGCCAGCAGTTTACGGTGGGGGCGGGTCTATGGCTACACCTTC CASSLRWGRVYGYTF
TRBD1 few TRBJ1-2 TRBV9 TGTGCCAGCAGCGTAGGACAGGGGAGCTATGGCTACACCTTC CASSVGQGSYGYTF
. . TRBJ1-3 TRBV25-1 TGTGCCAGCTTCACAATCTGCGACTCTGGAAACACCATATATTTT CASFTICDSGNTIYF
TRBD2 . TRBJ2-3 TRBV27 TGTGCCAGCAGTTTACTAGCGGCTACTAGCACAGATACGCAGTATTTT CASSLLAATSTDTQYF
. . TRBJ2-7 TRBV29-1 TGCAGCGTTGAAATCGGCAACTCCTACGAGCAGTACTTC CSVEIGNSYEQYF
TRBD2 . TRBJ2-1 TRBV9 TGTGCCAGCAGCGTAGACGTAAGGCGGGAGGGGCCCCGGAGCTCCTACAATGAGCAGTTCTTC CASSVDVRREGPRSSYNEQFF
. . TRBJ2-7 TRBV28 TGTGCCAGCAGTTCTCGGGGGGCGTACGAGCAGTACTTC CASSSRGAYEQYF
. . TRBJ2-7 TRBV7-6 TGTGCCAGCAGCTTATTAGCTCCGGTGGGTGCTCGGGATATATCCTACGAGCAGTACTTC CASSLLAPVGARDISYEQYF